This T cell receptor beta chain was recorded in a study of kidney transplant recipient with SARS-CoV-2 infection. Each CDR3 protein is one row after TCRdb ran MiXCR on the reads. The profile shows approximately 240,000 distinct CDR3 sequences, 29% of them singletons. The CDR3 is 15 residues long. J gave up 5 bases and V 1 base, and 5 bases lay outside the gene matches. Germline V gene lookup returns CDR1 SNHLY and CDR2 FYNNEI. This clonotype was detected a few times. The receptor was isolated from a male patient aged 25-45 years who had COVID-19 and was a kidney transplant recipient. Some T cells may be graft donor cells. Sequenced here: a blood sample, sampled at baseline and on roughly day 120 from a kidney transplant recipient. This chain uses TRBV2 with TRBJ2-5; 9 bases line up with TRBD2. Here the CDR3 reads CASSEERGAVETQYF. CDR3 DNA sequence: TGTGCCAGCAGTGAAGAGCGGGGGGCAGTGGAGACCCAGTACTTC.